This is a list of T cell receptor beta chains from one sample in a study of T cell changes during pregnancy in multiple sclerosis. Sequencing used immunoSEQ multiplex PCR; TCRdb keeps in-frame clones, though not all of them. The table shows tens of thousands of clones, with 75% to 95% occurring only once. Sequencing was performed on CD8+ T cells from peripheral blood mononuclear cells, taken in the second trimester of pregnancy. All receptors come from a female donor with multiple sclerosis, enrolled in a pregnancy study. CDR3s include the opening cysteine and the closing phenylalanine or tryptophan. The D gene is left open where the match is weak. Clone size is given for some rows only: seen once, a few or many times, or a class if the clone is expanded.

DNA,CDR3,size,D,V,J
TGCAGCGTTGACGGGGGTCGGACAGGGGGTCGGTCTAACTATGGCTACACCTTC,CSVDGGRTGGRSNYGYTF,-,TRBD1,TRBV29-1,TRBJ1-2
TGTGCCAGCTCACCACCCGGCAGGTCTAGCACAGATACGCAGTATTTT,CASSPPGRSSTDTQYF,-,-,TRBV18,TRBJ2-3
TGTGCCAGCAGCTTAGGCCCCTTATCAGATGAGCAGTTCTTC,CASSLGPLSDEQFF,-,-,TRBV13,TRBJ2-1
TGTGCCAGCAGCCAAGACTTCGGGGGAGGGCCGGGCACAGATACGCAGTATTTT,CASSQDFGGGPGTDTQYF,-,TRBD2,TRBV4-2,TRBJ2-3
TGTGCCAGCAGTGGGGTGTCTGGGTCGGGATCAATCTACAATGAGCAGTTCTTC,CASSGVSGSGSIYNEQFF,-,-,TRBV25-1,TRBJ2-1
TGTGCCAGCAGTTGGGGCAGCTCCTACGAGCAGTACTTC,CASSWGSSYEQYF,-,-,TRBV6-5,TRBJ2-7
TGTGCCAGCAGTGCCGGGAGGATGAGCTCCTACAATGAGCAGTTCTTC,CASSAGRMSSYNEQFF,many,TRBD2,TRBV27,TRBJ2-1
TGTGCCAGCAGTTTATCGGGACAGGGAGGAGAGACCCAGTACTTC,CASSLSGQGGETQYF,once,TRBD1,TRBV27,TRBJ2-5
TGTGCCAGCAGTTTACGGCAGGGTGCGGAGCCCCAGCATTTT,CASSLRQGAEPQHF,-,-,TRBV27,TRBJ1-5
TGTGCCAGCAGTTTTTCGTCCGCAACTAATGAAAAACTGTTTTTT,CASSFSSATNEKLFF,-,-,TRBV27,TRBJ1-4
TGTGCCAGCTCACCACGTACCCGATCGGCAGGCGAGCAGTACTTC,CASSPRTRSAGEQYF,-,-,TRBV18,TRBJ2-7
TGTGCCAGCAGCTTGGCCGGGGGGGATAGCAATCAGCCCCAGCATTTT,CASSLAGGDSNQPQHF,-,-,TRBV5-4,TRBJ1-5
TGTGCCATCAGTGGACTCGGCGCTATAGGCTACACCTTC,CAISGLGAIGYTF,-,-,TRBV10-3,TRBJ1-2
TGTGCCAGCAGCTTAACTACCGGGACAGGGGTAGGATATGGCTACACCTTC,CASSLTTGTGVGYGYTF,-,TRBD1,TRBV11-2,TRBJ1-2
TGTGCCAGCAGTCCCGGGACAGGGCAGTACGAGCAGTACTTC,CASSPGTGQYEQYF,-,TRBD1,TRBV6-6,TRBJ2-7
TGTGCCAGCAGCTTACTGGGCTCTCAGGCCGGGGAGCTGTTTTTT,CASSLLGSQAGELFF,-,-,TRBV11-2,TRBJ2-2
TGTGCCAGCAGCGAGGACATTTTCTCTGGAAACACCATATATTTT,CASSEDIFSGNTIYF,-,-,TRBV2,TRBJ1-3
TGTGCCAGCAGCTTAGGGGACATCTACGAGCAGTACTTC,CASSLGDIYEQYF,-,-,TRBV11-2,TRBJ2-7
TGTGCCGCTTCGACCGTAGCAAGACAGCCCCAGCATTTT,CAASTVARQPQHF,-,-,TRBV10-3,TRBJ1-5
TGTGCCAGCAGCCAAGATGAGTCCTCTCCTCTCTCCTACGAGCAGTACTTC,CASSQDESSPLSYEQYF,-,-,TRBV4-2,TRBJ2-7
TGCGCCAGCGGGACAGCCTACAATGAGCAGTTCTTC,CASGTAYNEQFF,-,TRBD1,TRBV4-1,TRBJ2-1
TGTGCCAGCAGCCAATCGACAGGAATTGGTGCCTACGAGCAGTACTTC,CASSQSTGIGAYEQYF,-,-,TRBV7-9,TRBJ2-7
TGTGCCAGCAGCTTGGCCGGGACTAGCGCCTACACAGATACGCAGTATTTT,CASSLAGTSAYTDTQYF,-,TRBD2,TRBV5-8,TRBJ2-3
TGTGCCAGCAGCTTACACTGGGGCGCTATCCAGTACTTC,CASSLHWGAIQYF,once,-,TRBV11-2,TRBJ2-5
TGTGCCAGCACCGGAGCGACCGCGAACACCGGGGAGCTGTTTTTT,CASTGATANTGELFF,-,-,TRBV7-6,TRBJ2-2
TGTGCCAGTACTTCACAGGCCGTTGGGGCCTACAATGAGCAGTTCTTC,CASTSQAVGAYNEQFF,once,-,TRBV19,TRBJ2-1
TGTGCAAGTCGCCTCGACTGCAATCAGCCCCAGCATTTT,CASRLDCNQPQHF,medium-sized,-,TRBV12-2,TRBJ1-5
TGTGCTAGTGGTTTGGTAGGGACTAGCGGGAGTTATCAAGAGACCCAGTACTTC,CASGLVGTSGSYQETQYF,-,TRBD2,TRBV12-5,TRBJ2-5
TGTGCCAGTAGTAGGGGACTAGCGGGCGCACTCTACAATGAGCAGTTCTTC,CASSRGLAGALYNEQFF,-,TRBD2,TRBV19,TRBJ2-1
TGTGCCAGCTCACCACCCGAGACTAGCGGATACGAGCAGTACTTC,CASSPPETSGYEQYF,few,TRBD2,TRBV18,TRBJ2-7
TGTGCCAGCAGTTTGGGGGGGACGCGGGAGCAGTACTTC,CASSLGGTREQYF,-,TRBD2,TRBV27,TRBJ2-7
TGTGCCAGCAGCTTGCACCGAGCGGGAGTAAGAGACAATGAGCAGTTCTTC,CASSLHRAGVRDNEQFF,once,TRBD2,TRBV5-6,TRBJ2-1
TGTGCCAGCAGCTTACTACTCGGGAAGGCCGGGGAGCTGTTTTTT,CASSLLLGKAGELFF,-,-,TRBV7-9,TRBJ2-2
TGTGCCAGCAGTCCCGGGACCTACAATGAGCAGTTCTTC,CASSPGTYNEQFF,-,-,TRBV6-5,TRBJ2-1
TGTGCCAGCAGATCATCGGGACATAACACCGGGGAGCTGTTTTTT,CASRSSGHNTGELFF,few,-,TRBV2,TRBJ2-2
TGTGCCAGCAGCGTCCGGGTGGGCACTGAAGCTTTCTTT,CASSVRVGTEAFF,once,-,TRBV9,TRBJ1-1
TGTGCCAGCAGCTTAGATGACAGAGACATCTATGGCTACACCTTC,CASSLDDRDIYGYTF,few,-,TRBV11-2,TRBJ1-2
TGTGCCAGCAGCCCCGGGACAGGGGCTGAAGCTTTCTTT,CASSPGTGAEAFF,-,TRBD1,TRBV5-4,TRBJ1-1
TGTGCCAGCAGCCTAACAGGGGTGGGCTACACCTTC,CASSLTGVGYTF,-,TRBD1,TRBV7-9,TRBJ1-2
TGTGCCAGCAGCGTCTCGGGGGGAAACTCCTACGAGCAGTACTTC,CASSVSGGNSYEQYF,-,TRBD2,TRBV9,TRBJ2-7
TGTGCCAGTATGCTAAGTCGTATCATGAACACTGAAGCTTTCTTT,CASMLSRIMNTEAFF,-,-,TRBV19,TRBJ1-1
TGTGCCAGCAGCCCGACCGGGACTAGCGGGAGTTGGTTTGAGCAGTACTTC,CASSPTGTSGSWFEQYF,-,TRBD2,TRBV13,TRBJ2-5
TGCGCCAGCAGCCTGTCCCAACTAGCGGGAGACCGGAATGAGCAGTTCTTC,CASSLSQLAGDRNEQFF,-,TRBD2,TRBV4-1,TRBJ2-1
TGTGCCAGCAGTGCCACGGGACAGGGACACTATGGCTACACCTTC,CASSATGQGHYGYTF,-,TRBD1,TRBV6-6,TRBJ1-2
TGTGCCACCAGCAGACGACTAGGGTATCTCTACGAGCAGTACTTC,CATSRRLGYLYEQYF,-,-,TRBV15,TRBJ2-7
TGCGCCAGCAGCTTGGCCGGAGGGAAGAGTGGCTACACCTTC,CASSLAGGKSGYTF,-,-,TRBV5-1,TRBJ1-2